Each of the 23 T cell receptor beta chains below was sequenced from the same sample in a study of Graves' ophthalmopathy and Graves' hyperthyroidism. TCR beta CDR3 amplification used RNA transcripts. HTBI-primed RT-PCR formed the first round, and a multiplex PCR formed the second. TCRdb ran MiXCR on the multiplex PCR reads and lists one entry per CDR3 protein. This sample has approximately 700,000 distinct CDR3 sequences, with 40% found just once. The material sequenced was peripheral blood. The receptors come from an adult man with Graves' ophthalmopathy.

The DNA for the CDR3 is TGTGCCAGCAGCGGGACAGGCAGAAAATACCTCTATGGAAACACCATATATTTT. It encodes CASSGTGRKYLYGNTIYF. This chain joins TRBV2 and TRBJ1-3, with TRBD1 matching 8 bases. The germline CDR1 and CDR2 sequences are SNHLY and FYNNEI. This CDR3 has 18 residues. V was pared by 6 bases and J by 3 bases, with 16 bases of the junction left unmatched.

This clonotype was found a few times. The chain uses TRBV6-5 and TRBJ1-4; D gene ambiguous. Trimming took off 0 bases at V and 8 bases at J, with 10 bases between the two ends. The germline CDR1 and CDR2 sequences are MNHEY and SVGAGI. The CDR3 is made up of 14 amino acids. The DNA of the CDR3 is TGTGCCAGCAGTTACTCGACGAGGGTGGAAAAACTGTTTTTT. Amino acids: CASSYSTRVEKLFF.

This clonotype was seen many times. V gene TRBV2 combines with J gene TRBJ2-2; D not certain. Germline values: CDR1 SNHLY, CDR2 FYNNEI. Trimming took 4 bases from V and 0 from J, leaving 9 bases between them. The CDR3 is 15 residues long. The CDR3 loop is CASSGGGANTGELFF. CDR3 DNA: TGTGCCAGCAGTGGGGGTGGCGCGAACACCGGGGAGCTGTTTTTT.

This clonotype was seen only a few times. This chain uses TRBV7-9 with TRBJ2-7; unclear D gene. Trimming pared 3 bases from V and 5 bases from J, leaving 11 bases between. The germline gives CDR1 SEHNR, CDR2 FQNEAQ (reference sequence). The CDR3 extends over 13 amino acids. CDR3 sequence reads: CASSLDAPNEQYF. The CDR3 region has the DNA TGTGCCAGCAGCTTGGATGCACCCAACGAGCAGTACTTC.

The rearrangement uses TRBV25-1 and TRBJ2-5; D possibly corresponds to TRBD1 (5 bases). The CDR3 totals 17 residues. Deletions cut 4 bases from V and 6 bases from J, with 24 bases between. Germline CDR1 and CDR2: MGHDK and SYGVNS. CDR3 protein: CASSAPQAPDSRQTQYF. The CDR3 coding sequence is TGTGCCAGCAGTGCTCCACAGGCCCCCGACTCTCGGCAGACCCAGTACTTC.

A word on this clonotype: A much more abundant neighbour one base away suggests this may be a read error. CDR3 DNA sequence: TGTGCCAGCAGGGCTGACAGGAACTCTGGAAGCACCATATATTTT. This translates into CASRADRNSGSTIYF. V is TRBV7-9 and J is TRBJ1-3; weak D call: TRBD1 (6 bases). The germline gives CDR1 SEHNR, CDR2 FQNEAQ (reference sequence). The CDR3 consists of 15 residues. Together with reference TRBV7-9 and TRBJ1-3, the CDR3 gives the full variable domain: DTGVSQNPRHKITKRGQNVTFRCDPISEHNRLYWYRQTLGQGPEFLTYFQNEAQLEKSRLLSDRFSAERPKGSFSTLEIQRTEQGDSAMYLCASRADRNSGSTIYFGEGSWLTVV.

This clonotype was seen at least ten times. The chain combines TRBV7-9 with TRBJ2-5, with D hard to call. V dropped 3 bases and J dropped 3 bases, with 8 bases sitting between them. Germline V gives CDR1 SEHNR, CDR2 FQNEAQ (reference sequence). This CDR3 has 13 amino acids. Here the CDR3 reads CASSFNYEETQYF. CDR3 nucleotide sequence: TGTGCCAGCAGCTTTAACTACGAAGAGACCCAGTACTTC.

Ten or more counts support this clonotype. At one of its ends the junction is not consistent with the germline gene, which may arise from a read error. The chain has TRBV19 and TRBJ1-1; D is possibly TRBD1 (5 bases). CDR1 LNHDA and CDR2 SQIVND come from the germline V gene (reference sequence). The CDR3 has 12 residues. In nucleotides, the CDR3 is TGTGCCAGTAGTCCCGACAGTGCGGGGCTAATCTTT. The encoded protein is CASSPDSAGLIF. The whole variable domain, remainder taken from reference TRBV19 and TRBJ1-1, is DGGITQSPKYLFRKEGQNVTLSCEQNLNHDAMYWYRQDPGQGLRLIYYSQIVNDFQKGDIAEGYSVSREKKESFPLTVTSAQKNPTAFYLCASSPDSAGLIFGQGTRLTVV.

This clonotype was observed at least ten times. The chain carries TRBV7-2 and TRBJ1-1; D unclear. Per the germline V gene, CDR1 is SGHTA and CDR2 is FQGNSA. The V end lost 5 bases, the J end lost 4 bases, and 11 bases lay between the germline ends. The CDR3 contains 13 residues. The CDR3 loop is CASSPGGLTEAFF. CDR3 nucleotides: TGTGCCAGCAGCCCCGGAGGGCTCACTGAAGCTTTCTTT.

Turning to this clonotype: This may arise from a read error, as a much more abundant clone is one base away. The chain carries TRBV7-9 and TRBJ2-6; possible D gene TRBD1, 5 bases. Per germline, CDR1 SEHNR and CDR2 FQNEAQ (reference sequence). The CDR3 contains 18 residues. The V end lost 3 bases, the J end lost 0 bases, and 15 bases lay between the germline ends. The CDR3 reads CASSFPPRGYSGANVLTF. The CDR3 coding sequence is TGTGCCAGCAGCTTTCCCCCTAGGGGCTACTCTGGGGCCAACGTCCTGACTTTC.

The V gene is TRBV10-3, the J gene TRBJ2-2; 9 bases align to TRBD1. This CDR3 region has 14 residues. Germline V gene lookup returns CDR1 ENHRY and CDR2 SYGVKD. V trimming: 10 bases; J trimming: 1 base; junction bases outside the gene matches: 4. CDR3 in amino acids: CASQDRGNTGELFF. DNA of the CDR3: TGTGCCAGCCAGGACAGGGGGAACACCGGGGAGCTGTTTTTT.

Remarks on this clonotype: A much more abundant neighbour one base away suggests this may be a read error. The chain joins TRBV20-1 to TRBJ2-7; D call uncertain. The CDR3 contains 12 residues. Per the germline V gene, CDR1 is DFQATT and CDR2 is SNEGSKA (reference sequence). The germline V and J ends were trimmed by 1 base and 3 bases, with 7 bases remaining between them. The CDR3 bases are TGCAGTGCTAGAGGAATTGACTACGAGCAGTACTTC. Its translation: CSARGIDYEQYF.

This clonotype was seen ten or more times. The J gene is TRBJ1-1, the V gene TRBV29-1; D unresolved. Trimming shortened V by 4 bases and J by 1 base, and 10 bases separated the two germline ends. The germline V gene has CDR1 SQVTM and CDR2 ANQGSEA. The CDR3 length is 13 residues. In nucleotides, the CDR3 is TGCAGCGTTGCCGGGAATACGAACACTGAAGCTTTCTTT. It codes for CSVAGNTNTEAFF. Based on the CDR3 plus reference TRBV29-1 and TRBJ1-1, the full variable domain is SAVISQKPSRDICQRGTSLTIQCQVDSQVTMMFWYRQQPGQSLTLIATANQGSEATYESGFVIDKFPISRPNLTFSTLTVSNMSPEDSSIYLCSVAGNTNTEAFFGQGTRLTVV.

This chain links TRBV7-9 with TRBJ2-2; TRBD2 aligns across 7 bases. Per the germline V gene, CDR1 is SEHNR and CDR2 is FQNEAQ (reference sequence). CDR3 length equals 16 residues. V lost 5 bases and J lost 3; bases outside the gene matches: 9. Here the CDR3 reads CASSPPAGAHTGELFF. The DNA of the CDR3 is TGTGCCAGCAGCCCTCCCGCGGGAGCTCACACCGGGGAGCTGTTTTTT.

In nucleotides, the CDR3 is TGTGCCACCAGCTTGGGACAGGGGGCGTTTTATCAAGAGACCCAGTACTTC. This translates into CATSLGQGAFYQETQYF. This sequence joins TRBV24-1 and TRBJ2-5; 12 bases fit TRBD1. Germline V gives CDR1 KGHDR, CDR2 SFDVKD. This CDR3 is built from 17 residues. J gave up 2 bases and V 7 bases, and 10 bases lay outside the gene matches.

Comments on this clonotype: With a much larger clone just one base away, this may be a read error. The V call is TRBV7-9, the J call TRBJ2-5; tentatively, D is TRBD1 or TRBD2 (5 bases each). Germline V gives CDR1 SEHNR, CDR2 FQNEAQ (reference sequence). The CDR3 covers 12 residues. With 3 bases removed from V and 13 bases from J, the gap between germline ends came to 15 bases. CDR3 DNA: TGTGCCAGCAGCTTCAGAGGGGTCAGTCCGTACTTC. As protein: CASSFRGVSPYF.

V usage is TRBV29-1 and J usage is TRBJ2-7; D is perhaps TRBD1 or TRBD2 (5 bases each). Germline V gene data show CDR1 as SQVTM and CDR2 as ANQGSEA. V was clipped by 8 bases and J by 3 bases, with 14 bases between them. The CDR3 sequence is 12 residues long. This CDR3 reads CSFTGGLYEQYF. CDR3 DNA sequence: TGCAGCTTTACAGGAGGCCTCTACGAGCAGTACTTC.

V and J are TRBV2 and TRBJ2-5; either TRBD1 or TRBD2 may supply D (5 bases each). The germline V gene encodes CDR1 SNHLY and CDR2 FYNNEI. Trimming removed 6 bases from V and 14 bases from J, with 28 bases in between. CDR3 length: 15 residues. CDR3 protein: CASSQGAGLIGTPYF. As DNA, the CDR3 is TGTGCCAGCAGCCAAGGGGCCGGTTTGATCGGGACCCCATACTTC. The complete variable domain, with remaining parts taken from reference TRBV2 and TRBJ2-5, reads EPEVTQTPSHQVTQMGQEVILRCVPISNHLYFYWYRQILGQKVEFLVSFYNNEISEKSEIFDDQFSVERPDGSNFTLKIRSTKLEDSAMYFCASSQGAGLIGTPYFGPGTRLLVL.

At least ten counts were recorded for this clonotype. The chain combines TRBV12-3 or TRBV12-4 with TRBJ1-6, with D possibly being TRBD1 (5 bases). The CDR3 length is 13 residues. Trimming pared 3 bases from V and 7 bases from J, leaving 7 bases between. For the CDR3, the DNA is TGTGCCAGCAGTTTGCGACAGAATTCACCCCTCCACTTT. Its protein product is CASSLRQNSPLHF.

Many counts were recorded for this clonotype. The genes are TRBV29-1 and TRBJ2-7; D is perhaps TRBD1 or TRBD2 (5 bases each). The CDR3 loop spans 15 amino acids. V lost 4 bases, J lost 1 base, and 17 bases lay in between. CDR1 is SQVTM and CDR2 is ANQGSEA in the germline V gene. The DNA for the CDR3 is TGCAGCGTTGTGGGGTGGGACGGGTGGTCCTACGAGCAGTACTTC. Its protein is CSVVGWDGWSYEQYF.

The genes are TRBV7-2 and TRBJ2-7, with TRBD2 identical over 10 bases. After removal of 1 base from V and 6 bases from J, the junction contained 9 bases not matched to a gene. CDR3 length: 16 amino acids. Germline values: CDR1 SGHTA, CDR2 FQGNSA. The DNA for the CDR3 is TGTGCCAGCAGCTTAGATGGAGCGGGAGGGACGCCCGAGCAGTACTTC. This codes for CASSLDGAGGTPEQYF. The full variable domain, with the rest looked up from reference TRBV7-2 and TRBJ2-7, is GAGVSQSPSNKVTEKGKDVELRCDPISGHTALYWYRQSLGQGLEFLIYFQGNSAPDKSGLPSDRFSAERTGGSVSTLTIQRTQQEDSAVYLCASSLDGAGGTPEQYFGPGTRLTVT.

With regard to this clonotype: A much larger clone differs by one base, so this may be a read error. The CDR3 end shows no conserved phenylalanine or tryptophan, and so a read error is likely. This chain joins TRBV10-3 and TRBJ2-7; the D gene is possibly TRBD1 (6 bases). Germline CDR1 and CDR2: ENHRY and SYGVKD. This CDR3 spans 12 amino acids. V dropped 8 bases and J dropped 4 bases, with 12 bases sitting between them. The DNA for the CDR3 is TGTGCCATCCGGGACACCACATACGAGCAGTACTCC. It encodes CAIRDTTYEQYS.

As for this clonotype: A single base separates this from a much larger clone, so it may be a read error. The V and J genes are TRBV29-1 and TRBJ2-7; D unresolved. Germline CDR1 is SQVTM and CDR2 is ANQGSEA. The CDR3 runs to 12 residues. The CDR3: CGVQVGFYEQYF. Here the CDR3 DNA reads TGCGGCGTTCAAGTGGGCTTCTACGAGCAGTACTTC.